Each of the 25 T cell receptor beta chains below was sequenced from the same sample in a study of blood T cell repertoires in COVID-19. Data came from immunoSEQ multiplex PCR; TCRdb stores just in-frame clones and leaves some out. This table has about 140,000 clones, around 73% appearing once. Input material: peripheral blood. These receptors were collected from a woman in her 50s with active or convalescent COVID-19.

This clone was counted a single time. The CDR3 DNA is TGTGCCAGCAGCCAAGCCCGGCGCGGGGCCTACGAGCAGTACTTC. Its protein is CASSQARRGAYEQYF. The chain uses TRBV3-1 (or the pseudogene TRBV3-2) and TRBJ2-7; TRBD2 might be the D (6 bases). V was trimmed by 1 base and J by 2 bases, leaving 12 bases between them. CDR1 LGHDT and CDR2 YNNKEL come from the germline V gene (reference sequence). The CDR3 extends over 15 amino acids.

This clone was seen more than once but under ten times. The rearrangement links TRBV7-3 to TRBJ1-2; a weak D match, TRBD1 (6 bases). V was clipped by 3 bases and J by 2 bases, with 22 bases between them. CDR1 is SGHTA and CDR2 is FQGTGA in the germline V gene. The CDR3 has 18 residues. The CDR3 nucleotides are TGTGCCAGCAGCTTTTCCCCCCCTGGGGGCGCGTTCAACTATGGCTACACCTTC. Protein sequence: CASSFSPPGGAFNYGYTF.

The CDR3 protein is CASSQSGTGARKLFF. CDR3 sequence (DNA): TGCGCCAGCAGCCAATCCGGGACAGGGGCGAGGAAACTGTTTTTT. V gene TRBV4-3 combines with J gene TRBJ1-4; 10 bases align to TRBD1. The CDR3 spans 15 residues. The V gene end was trimmed by 2 bases and the J gene end by 11 bases; junction bases not matched to a gene: 8. Germline CDR1 reads LGHNA; CDR2 reads YSLEER.

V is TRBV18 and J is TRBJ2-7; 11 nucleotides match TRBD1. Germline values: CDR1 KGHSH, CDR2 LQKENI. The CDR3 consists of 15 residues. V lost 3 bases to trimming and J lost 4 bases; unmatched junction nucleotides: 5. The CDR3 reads CASSPGTGGTYEQYF. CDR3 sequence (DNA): TGTGCCAGCTCACCCGGGACAGGGGGTACGTACGAGCAGTACTTC.

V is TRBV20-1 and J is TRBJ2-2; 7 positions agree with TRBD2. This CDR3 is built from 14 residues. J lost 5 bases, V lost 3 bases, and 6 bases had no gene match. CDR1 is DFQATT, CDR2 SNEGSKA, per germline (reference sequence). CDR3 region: CSASRGDGTGELFF. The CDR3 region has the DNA TGCAGTGCTAGTCGGGGGGATGGTACCGGGGAGCTGTTTTTT.

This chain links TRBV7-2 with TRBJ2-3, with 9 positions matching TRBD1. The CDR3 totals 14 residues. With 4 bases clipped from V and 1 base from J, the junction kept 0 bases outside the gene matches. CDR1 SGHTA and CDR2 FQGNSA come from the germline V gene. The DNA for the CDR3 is TGTGCCAGCAGCTGGGACAGGGGCACAGATACGCAGTATTTT. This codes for CASSWDRGTDTQYF.

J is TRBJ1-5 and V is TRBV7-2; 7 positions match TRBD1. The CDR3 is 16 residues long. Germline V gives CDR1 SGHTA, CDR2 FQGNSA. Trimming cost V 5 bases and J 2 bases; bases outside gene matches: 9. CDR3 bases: TGTGCCAGCAGCCCCCGACAGGGCCCGGGCAATCAGCCCCAGCATTTT. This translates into CASSPRQGPGNQPQHF. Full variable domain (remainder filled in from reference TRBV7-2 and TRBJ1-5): GAGVSQSPSNKVTEKGKDVELRCDPISGHTALYWYRQSLGQGLEFLIYFQGNSAPDKSGLPSDRFSAERTGGSVSTLTIQRTQQEDSAVYLCASSPRQGPGNQPQHFGDGTRLSIL.

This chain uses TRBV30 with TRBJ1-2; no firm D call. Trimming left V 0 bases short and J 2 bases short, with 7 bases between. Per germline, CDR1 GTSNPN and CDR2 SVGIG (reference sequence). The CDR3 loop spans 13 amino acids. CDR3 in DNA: TGTGCCTGGAGTGTACTAGGGAACTATGGCTACACCTTC. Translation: CAWSVLGNYGYTF.

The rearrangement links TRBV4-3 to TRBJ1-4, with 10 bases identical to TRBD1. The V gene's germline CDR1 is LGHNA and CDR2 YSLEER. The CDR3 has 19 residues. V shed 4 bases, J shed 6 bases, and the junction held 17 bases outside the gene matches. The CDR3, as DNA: TGCGCCAGCAGCCGGGAGGGACAGGGGTTAGTCGGGTATGATGAAAAACTGTTTTTT. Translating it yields CASSREGQGLVGYDEKLFF.

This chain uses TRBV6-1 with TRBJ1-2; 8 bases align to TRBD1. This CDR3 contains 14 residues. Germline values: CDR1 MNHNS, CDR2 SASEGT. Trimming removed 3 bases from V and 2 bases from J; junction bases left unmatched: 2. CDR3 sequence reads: CASSERTGNYGYTF. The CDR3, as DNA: TGTGCCAGCAGTGAGCGGACAGGGAACTATGGCTACACCTTC.

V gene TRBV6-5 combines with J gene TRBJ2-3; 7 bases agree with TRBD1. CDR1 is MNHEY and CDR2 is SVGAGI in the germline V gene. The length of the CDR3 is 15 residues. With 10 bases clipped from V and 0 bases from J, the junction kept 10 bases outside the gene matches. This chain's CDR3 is CATSFLQGSTDTQYF. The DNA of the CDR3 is TGTGCCACCTCATTTCTACAGGGGAGCACAGATACGCAGTATTTT.

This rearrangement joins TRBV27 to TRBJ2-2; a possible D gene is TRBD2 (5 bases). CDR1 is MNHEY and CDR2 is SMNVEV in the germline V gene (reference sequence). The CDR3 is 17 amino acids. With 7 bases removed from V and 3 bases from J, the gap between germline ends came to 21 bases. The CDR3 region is CASTPSWERRDTGELFF. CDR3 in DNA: TGTGCCAGCACCCCTAGTTGGGAGCGTCGGGACACCGGGGAGCTGTTTTTT.

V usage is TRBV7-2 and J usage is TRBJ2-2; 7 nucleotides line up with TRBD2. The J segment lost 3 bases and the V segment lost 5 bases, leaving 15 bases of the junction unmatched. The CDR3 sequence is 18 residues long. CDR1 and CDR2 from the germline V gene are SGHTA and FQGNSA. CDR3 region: CASSPQTSSPTYTGELFF. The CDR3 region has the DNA TGTGCCAGCAGCCCACAGACTAGCTCCCCGACGTACACCGGGGAGCTGTTTTTT.

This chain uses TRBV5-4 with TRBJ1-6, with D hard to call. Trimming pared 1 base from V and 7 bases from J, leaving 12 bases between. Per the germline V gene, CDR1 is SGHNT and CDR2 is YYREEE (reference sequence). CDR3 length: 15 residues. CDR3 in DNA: TGTGCCAGCAGCTTGCCCGGGGAGGCGAATTCACCCCTCCACTTT. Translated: CASSLPGEANSPLHF.

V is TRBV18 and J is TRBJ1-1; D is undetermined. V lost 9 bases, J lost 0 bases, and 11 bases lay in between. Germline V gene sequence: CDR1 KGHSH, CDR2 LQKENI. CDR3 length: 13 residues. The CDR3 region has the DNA TGTGCCAGTGGGAGAGAAATGAACACTGAAGCTTTCTTT. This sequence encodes CASGREMNTEAFF. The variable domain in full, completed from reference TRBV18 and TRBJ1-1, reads NAGVMQNPRHLVRRRGQEARLRCSPMKGHSHVYWYRQLPEEGLKFMVYLQKENIIDESGMPKERFSAEFPKEGPSILRIQQVVRGDSAAYFCASGREMNTEAFFGQGTRLTVV.

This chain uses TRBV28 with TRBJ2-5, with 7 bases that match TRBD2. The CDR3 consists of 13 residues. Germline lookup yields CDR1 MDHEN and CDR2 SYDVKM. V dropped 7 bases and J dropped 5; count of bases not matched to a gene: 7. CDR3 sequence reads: CASTTGGFETQYF. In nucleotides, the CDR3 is TGTGCCAGCACTACCGGGGGGTTCGAGACCCAGTACTTC.

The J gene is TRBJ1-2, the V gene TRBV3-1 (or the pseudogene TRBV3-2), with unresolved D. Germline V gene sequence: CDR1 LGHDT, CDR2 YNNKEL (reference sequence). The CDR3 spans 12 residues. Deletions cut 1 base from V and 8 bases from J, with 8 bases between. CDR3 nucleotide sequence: TGTGCCAGCAGCCAAGGGCGGGTGGGCTACACCTTC. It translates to CASSQGRVGYTF.

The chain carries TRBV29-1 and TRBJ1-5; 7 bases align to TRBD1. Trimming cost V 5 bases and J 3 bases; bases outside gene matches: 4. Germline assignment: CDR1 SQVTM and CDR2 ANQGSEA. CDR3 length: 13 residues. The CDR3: CSVKTGDNQPQHF. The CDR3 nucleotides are TGCAGCGTTAAAACAGGGGACAATCAGCCCCAGCATTTT.

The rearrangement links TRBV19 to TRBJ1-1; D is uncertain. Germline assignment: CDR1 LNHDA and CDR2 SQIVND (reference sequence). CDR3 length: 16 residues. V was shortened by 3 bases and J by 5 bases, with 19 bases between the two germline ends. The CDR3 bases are TGTGCCAGTAGTATCTCTCCGACGCTCGCTAGGACTGAAGCTTTCTTT. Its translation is CASSISPTLARTEAFF.

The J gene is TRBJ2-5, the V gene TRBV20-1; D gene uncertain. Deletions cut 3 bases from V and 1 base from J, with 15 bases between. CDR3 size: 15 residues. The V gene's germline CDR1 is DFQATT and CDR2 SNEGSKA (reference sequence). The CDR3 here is CSASRIATTQETQYF. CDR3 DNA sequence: TGCAGTGCTAGTCGGATAGCTACTACCCAAGAGACCCAGTACTTC.

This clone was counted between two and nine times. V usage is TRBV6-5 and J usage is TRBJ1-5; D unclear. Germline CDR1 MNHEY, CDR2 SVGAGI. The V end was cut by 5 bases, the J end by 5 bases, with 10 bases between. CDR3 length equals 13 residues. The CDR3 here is CASSNKRDQPQHF. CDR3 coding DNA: TGTGCCAGCAGTAACAAGCGGGATCAGCCCCAGCATTTT.

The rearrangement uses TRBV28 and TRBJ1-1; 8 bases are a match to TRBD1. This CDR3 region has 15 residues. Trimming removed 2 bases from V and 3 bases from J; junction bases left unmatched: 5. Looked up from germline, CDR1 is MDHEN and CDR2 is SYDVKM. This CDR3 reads CASSLPGDRHTEAFF. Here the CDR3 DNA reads TGTGCCAGCAGTTTACCGGGGGACAGGCACACTGAAGCTTTCTTT.

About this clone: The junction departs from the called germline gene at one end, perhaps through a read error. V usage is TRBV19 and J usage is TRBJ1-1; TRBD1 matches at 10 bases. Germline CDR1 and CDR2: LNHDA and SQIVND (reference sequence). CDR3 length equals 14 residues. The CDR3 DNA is TGTGCCAGTACCAGGACAGGGGGGAACGCTGAAGCTTTCTTT. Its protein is CASTRTGGNAEAFF.

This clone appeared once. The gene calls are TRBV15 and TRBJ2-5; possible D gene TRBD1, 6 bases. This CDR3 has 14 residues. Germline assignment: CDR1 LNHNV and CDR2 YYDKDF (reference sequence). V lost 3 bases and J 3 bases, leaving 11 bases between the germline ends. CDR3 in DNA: TGTGCCACCAGCAGGGACAGTCGCGAAGAGACCCAGTACTTC. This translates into CATSRDSREETQYF.

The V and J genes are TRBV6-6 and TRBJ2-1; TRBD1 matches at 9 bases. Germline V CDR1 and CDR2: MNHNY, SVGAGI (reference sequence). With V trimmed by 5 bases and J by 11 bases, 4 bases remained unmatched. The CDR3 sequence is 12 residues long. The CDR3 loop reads CASSPGTGQQFF. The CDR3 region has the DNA TGTGCCAGCAGTCCCGGGACAGGGCAGCAGTTCTTC.